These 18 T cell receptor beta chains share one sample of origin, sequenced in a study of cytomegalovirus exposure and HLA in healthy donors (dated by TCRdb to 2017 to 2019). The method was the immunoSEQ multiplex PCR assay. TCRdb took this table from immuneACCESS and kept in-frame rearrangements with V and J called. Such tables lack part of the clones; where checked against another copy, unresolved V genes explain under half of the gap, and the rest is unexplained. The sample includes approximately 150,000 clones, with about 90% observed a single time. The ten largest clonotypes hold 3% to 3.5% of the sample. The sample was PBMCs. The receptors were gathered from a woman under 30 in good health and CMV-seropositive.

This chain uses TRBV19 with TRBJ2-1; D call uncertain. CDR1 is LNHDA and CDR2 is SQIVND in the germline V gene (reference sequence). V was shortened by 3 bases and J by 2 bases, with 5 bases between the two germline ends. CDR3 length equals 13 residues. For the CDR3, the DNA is TGTGCCAGTAGTATTCCTCCCTACAATGAGCAGTTCTTC. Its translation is CASSIPPYNEQFF. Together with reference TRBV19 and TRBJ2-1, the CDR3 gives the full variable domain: DGGITQSPKYLFRKEGQNVTLSCEQNLNHDAMYWYRQDPGQGLRLIYYSQIVNDFQKGDIAEGYSVSREKKESFPLTVTSAQKNPTAFYLCASSIPPYNEQFFGPGTRLTVL.

CDR3 residues: CASSPTGVQPQHF. In DNA, the CDR3 is TGTGCCAGCAGTCCTACAGGGGTTCAGCCCCAGCATTTT. The chain joins TRBV11-2 to TRBJ1-5; 7 nucleotides align to TRBD1. Germline V gene sequence: CDR1 SGHAT, CDR2 FQNNGV. The CDR3 spans 13 residues. V dropped 6 bases and J dropped 6; count of bases not matched to a gene: 5.

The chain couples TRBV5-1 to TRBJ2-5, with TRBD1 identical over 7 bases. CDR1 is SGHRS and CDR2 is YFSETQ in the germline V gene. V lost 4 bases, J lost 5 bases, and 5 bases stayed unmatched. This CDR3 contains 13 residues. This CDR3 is CASSRGPGETQYF. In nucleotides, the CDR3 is TGCGCCAGCAGCAGGGGGCCGGGGGAGACCCAGTACTTC.

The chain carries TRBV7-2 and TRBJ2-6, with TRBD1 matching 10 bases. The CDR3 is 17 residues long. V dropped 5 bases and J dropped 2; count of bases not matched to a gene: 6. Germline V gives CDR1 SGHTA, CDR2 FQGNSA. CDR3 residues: CASSPRQGAAGANVLTF. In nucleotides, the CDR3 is TGTGCCAGCAGCCCACGACAGGGGGCCGCTGGGGCCAACGTCCTGACTTTC.

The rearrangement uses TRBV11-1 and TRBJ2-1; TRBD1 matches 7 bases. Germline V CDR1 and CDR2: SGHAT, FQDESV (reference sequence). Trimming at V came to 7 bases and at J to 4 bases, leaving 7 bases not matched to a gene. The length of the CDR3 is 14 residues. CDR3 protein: CASTPPDRYNEQFF. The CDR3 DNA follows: TGTGCCAGCACCCCCCCGGACAGGTACAATGAGCAGTTCTTC.

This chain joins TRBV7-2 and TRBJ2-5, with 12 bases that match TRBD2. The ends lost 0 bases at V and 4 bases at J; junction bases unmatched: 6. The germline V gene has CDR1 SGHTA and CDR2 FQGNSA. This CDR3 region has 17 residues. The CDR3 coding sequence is TGTGCCAGCAGCTTAGCCGGGCCGGGACTAGCGGGAGAGACCCAGTACTTC. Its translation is CASSLAGPGLAGETQYF.

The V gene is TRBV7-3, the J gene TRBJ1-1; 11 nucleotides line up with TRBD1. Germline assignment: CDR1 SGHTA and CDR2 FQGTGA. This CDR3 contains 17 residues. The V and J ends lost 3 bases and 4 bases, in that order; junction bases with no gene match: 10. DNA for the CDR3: TGTGCCAGCAGCTTGGGCCCCCTCGGACAGGGGGCCACTGAAGCTTTCTTT. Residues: CASSLGPLGQGATEAFF.

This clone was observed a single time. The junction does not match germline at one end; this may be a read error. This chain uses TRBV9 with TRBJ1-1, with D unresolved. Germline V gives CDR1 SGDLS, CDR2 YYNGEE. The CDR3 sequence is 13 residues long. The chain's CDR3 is CASSVEARLPHLF. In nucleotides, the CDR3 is TGTGCCAGCAGCGTAGAGGCGAGGTTACCCCACCTTTTT.

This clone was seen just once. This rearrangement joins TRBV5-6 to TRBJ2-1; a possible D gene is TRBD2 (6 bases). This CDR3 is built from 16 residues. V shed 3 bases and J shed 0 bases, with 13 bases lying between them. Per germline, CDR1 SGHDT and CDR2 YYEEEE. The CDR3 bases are TGTGCCAGCAGCTCTCAGCGGGTGAGCTCCTACAATGAGCAGTTCTTC. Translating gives CASSSQRVSSYNEQFF.

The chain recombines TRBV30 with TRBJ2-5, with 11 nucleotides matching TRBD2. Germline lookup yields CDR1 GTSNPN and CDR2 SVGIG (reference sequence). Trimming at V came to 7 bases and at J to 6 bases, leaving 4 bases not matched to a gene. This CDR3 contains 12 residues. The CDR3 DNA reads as TGTGCCTCGGGGACTAGCGGAAAGACCCAGTACTTC. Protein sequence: CASGTSGKTQYF.

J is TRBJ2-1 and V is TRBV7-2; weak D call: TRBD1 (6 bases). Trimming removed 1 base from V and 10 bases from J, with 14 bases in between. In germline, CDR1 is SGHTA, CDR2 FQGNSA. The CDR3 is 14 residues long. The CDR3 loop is CASSLVGRGIEQFF. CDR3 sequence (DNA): TGTGCCAGCAGCTTAGTAGGCAGGGGCATCGAGCAGTTCTTC.

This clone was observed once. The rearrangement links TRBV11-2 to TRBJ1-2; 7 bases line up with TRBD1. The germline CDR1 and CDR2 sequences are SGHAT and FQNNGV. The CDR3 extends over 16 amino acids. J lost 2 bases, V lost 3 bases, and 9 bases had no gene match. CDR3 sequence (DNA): TGTGCCAGCAGCTTTTCACCCTCGACAGGGAACTATGGCTACACCTTC. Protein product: CASSFSPSTGNYGYTF.

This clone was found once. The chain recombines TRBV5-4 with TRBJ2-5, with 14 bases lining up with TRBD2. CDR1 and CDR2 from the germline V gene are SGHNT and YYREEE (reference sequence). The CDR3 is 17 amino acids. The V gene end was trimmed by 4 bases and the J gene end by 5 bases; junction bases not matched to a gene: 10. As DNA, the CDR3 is TGTGCCAGCAGCCGGCCAGGGGGGACTAGCGGGAGTGAGACCCAGTACTTC. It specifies CASSRPGGTSGSETQYF. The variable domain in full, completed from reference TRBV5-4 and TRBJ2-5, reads ETGVTQSPTHLIKTRGQQVTLRCSSQSGHNTVSWYQQALGQGPQFIFQYYREEENGRGNFPPRFSGLQFPNYSSELNVNALELDDSALYLCASSRPGGTSGSETQYFGPGTRLLVL.

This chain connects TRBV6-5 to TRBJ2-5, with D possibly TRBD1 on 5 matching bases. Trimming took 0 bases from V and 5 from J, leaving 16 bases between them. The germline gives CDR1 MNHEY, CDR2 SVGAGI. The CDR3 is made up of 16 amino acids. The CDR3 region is CASSYSGFFPGETQYF. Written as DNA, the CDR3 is TGTGCCAGCAGTTACTCGGGGTTCTTTCCAGGGGAGACCCAGTACTTC.

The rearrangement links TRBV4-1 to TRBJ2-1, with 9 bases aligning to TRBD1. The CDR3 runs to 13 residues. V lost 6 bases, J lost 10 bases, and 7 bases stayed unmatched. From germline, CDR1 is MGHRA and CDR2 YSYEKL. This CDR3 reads CASRITGGREQFF. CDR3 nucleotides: TGCGCCAGCAGGATTACAGGGGGCCGCGAGCAGTTCTTC.

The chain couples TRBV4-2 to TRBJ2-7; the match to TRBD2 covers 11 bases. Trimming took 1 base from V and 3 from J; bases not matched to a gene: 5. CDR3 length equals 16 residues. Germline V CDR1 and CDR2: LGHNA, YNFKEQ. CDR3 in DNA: TGTGCCAGCAGCCAAGGGGGACTAGCGGCAAACTACGAGCAGTACTTC. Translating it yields CASSQGGLAANYEQYF.

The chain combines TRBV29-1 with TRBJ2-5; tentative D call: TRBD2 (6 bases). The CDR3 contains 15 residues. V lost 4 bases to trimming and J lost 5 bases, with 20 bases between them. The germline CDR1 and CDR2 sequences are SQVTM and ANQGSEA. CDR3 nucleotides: TGCAGCGTTGCGCCCCGGGGCGGGGAGTGGGAGACCCAGTACTTC. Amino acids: CSVAPRGGEWETQYF.

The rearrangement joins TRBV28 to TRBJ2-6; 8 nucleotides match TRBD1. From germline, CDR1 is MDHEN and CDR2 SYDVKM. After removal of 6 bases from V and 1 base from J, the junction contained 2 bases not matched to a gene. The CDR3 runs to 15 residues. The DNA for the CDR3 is TGTGCCAGCAGCAGGACAGGGTCTGGGGCCAACGTCCTGACTTTC. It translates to CASSRTGSGANVLTF.